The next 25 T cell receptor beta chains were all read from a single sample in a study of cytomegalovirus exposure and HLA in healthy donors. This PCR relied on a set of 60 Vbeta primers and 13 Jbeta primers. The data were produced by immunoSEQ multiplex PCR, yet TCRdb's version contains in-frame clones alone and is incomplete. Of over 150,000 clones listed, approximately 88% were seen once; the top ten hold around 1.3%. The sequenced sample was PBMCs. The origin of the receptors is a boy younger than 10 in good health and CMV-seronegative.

CDR3 DNA: TGTGCCTGGAGTCGGGAGGGAAATGAAAAACTGTTTTTT. Translating it yields CAWSREGNEKLFF. The chain has TRBV30 and TRBJ1-4; D uncertain. Trimming stripped 2 bases from V and 5 bases from J, with 9 bases between. The CDR3 length is 13 residues. Germline loops: CDR1 GTSNPN, CDR2 SVGIG (reference sequence).

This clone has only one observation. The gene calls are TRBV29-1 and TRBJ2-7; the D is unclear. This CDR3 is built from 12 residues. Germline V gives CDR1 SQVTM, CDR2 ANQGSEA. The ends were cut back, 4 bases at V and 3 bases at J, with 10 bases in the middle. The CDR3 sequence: CSVVSAGYEQYF. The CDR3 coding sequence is TGCAGCGTTGTGTCTGCAGGCTACGAGCAGTACTTC.

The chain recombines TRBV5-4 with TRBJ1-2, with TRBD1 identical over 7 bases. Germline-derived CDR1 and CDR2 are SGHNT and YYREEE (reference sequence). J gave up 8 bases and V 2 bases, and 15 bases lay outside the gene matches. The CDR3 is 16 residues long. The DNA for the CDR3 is TGTGCCAGCAGCTTCAAAACCGGGACAGCACCGGGGGGCTACACCTTC. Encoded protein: CASSFKTGTAPGGYTF.

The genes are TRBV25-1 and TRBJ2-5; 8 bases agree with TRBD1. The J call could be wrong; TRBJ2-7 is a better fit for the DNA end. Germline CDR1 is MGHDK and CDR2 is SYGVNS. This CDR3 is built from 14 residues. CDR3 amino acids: CASSEPGQVYEQYF. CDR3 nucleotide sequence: TGTGCCAGCAGTGAACCGGGACAGGTCTACGAGCAGTACTTC.

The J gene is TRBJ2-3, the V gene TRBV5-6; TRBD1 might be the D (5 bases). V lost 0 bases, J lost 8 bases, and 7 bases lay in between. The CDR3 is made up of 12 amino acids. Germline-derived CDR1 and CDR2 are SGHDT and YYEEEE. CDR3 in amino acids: CASSLGTTTQYF. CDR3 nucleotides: TGTGCCAGCAGCTTGGGGACAACTACGCAGTATTTT.

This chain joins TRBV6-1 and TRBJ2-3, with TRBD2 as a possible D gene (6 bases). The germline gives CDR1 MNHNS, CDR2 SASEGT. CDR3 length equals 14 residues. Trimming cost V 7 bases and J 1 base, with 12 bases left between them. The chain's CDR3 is CASTGGVRTDTQYF. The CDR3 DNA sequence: TGTGCCAGCACCGGAGGGGTTCGCACAGATACGCAGTATTTT.

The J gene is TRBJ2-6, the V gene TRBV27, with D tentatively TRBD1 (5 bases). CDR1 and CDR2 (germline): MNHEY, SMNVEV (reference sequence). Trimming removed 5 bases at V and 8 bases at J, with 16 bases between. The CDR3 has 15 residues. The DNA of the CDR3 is TGTGCCAGCAGTCGAGACCTATCAGGGACCAACGTCCTGACTTTC. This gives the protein CASSRDLSGTNVLTF.

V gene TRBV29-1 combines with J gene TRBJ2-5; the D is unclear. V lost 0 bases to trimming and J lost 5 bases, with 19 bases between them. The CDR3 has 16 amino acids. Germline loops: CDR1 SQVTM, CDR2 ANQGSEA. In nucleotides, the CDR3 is TGCAGCGTTGAAGATCATCTAGACTTACAAAAGGAGACCCAGTACTTC. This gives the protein CSVEDHLDLQKETQYF.

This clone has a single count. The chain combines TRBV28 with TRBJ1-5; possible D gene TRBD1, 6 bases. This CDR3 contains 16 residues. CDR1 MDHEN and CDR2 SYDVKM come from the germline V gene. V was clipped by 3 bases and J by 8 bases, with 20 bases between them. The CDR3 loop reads CASSFSGQIIMEPQHF. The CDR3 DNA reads TGTGCCAGCAGTTTCTCCGGACAGATAATCATGGAGCCCCAGCATTTT.

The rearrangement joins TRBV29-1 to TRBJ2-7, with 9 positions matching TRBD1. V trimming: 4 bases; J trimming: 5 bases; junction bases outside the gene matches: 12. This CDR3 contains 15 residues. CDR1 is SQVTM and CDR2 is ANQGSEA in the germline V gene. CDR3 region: CSVVLPGQGSHEQYF. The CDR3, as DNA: TGCAGCGTTGTACTCCCGGGACAGGGTAGTCACGAGCAGTACTTC.

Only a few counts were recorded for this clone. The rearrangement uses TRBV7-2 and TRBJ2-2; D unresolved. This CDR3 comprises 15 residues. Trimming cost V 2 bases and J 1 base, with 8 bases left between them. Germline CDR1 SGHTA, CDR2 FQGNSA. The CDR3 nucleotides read TGTGCCAGCAGCTTAAGTATCGGGAACACCGGGGAGCTGTTTTTT. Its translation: CASSLSIGNTGELFF.

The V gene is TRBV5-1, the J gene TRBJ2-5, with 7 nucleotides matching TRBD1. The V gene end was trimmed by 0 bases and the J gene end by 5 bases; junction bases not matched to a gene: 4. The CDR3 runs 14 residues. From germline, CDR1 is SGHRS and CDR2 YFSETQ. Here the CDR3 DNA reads TGCGCCAGCAGCTTGGAGGGGGCGCGGGAGACCCAGTACTTC. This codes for CASSLEGARETQYF.

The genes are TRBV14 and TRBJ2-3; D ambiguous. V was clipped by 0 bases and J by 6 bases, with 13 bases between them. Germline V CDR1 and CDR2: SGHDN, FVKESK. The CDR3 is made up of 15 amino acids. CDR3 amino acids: CASSQDASGRDTQYF. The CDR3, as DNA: TGTGCCAGCAGCCAAGATGCGTCGGGTAGGGATACGCAGTATTTT.

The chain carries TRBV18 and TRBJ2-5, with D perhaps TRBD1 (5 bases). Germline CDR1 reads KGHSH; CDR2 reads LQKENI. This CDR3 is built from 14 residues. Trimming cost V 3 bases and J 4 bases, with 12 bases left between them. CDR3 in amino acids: CASSPAGPVETQYF. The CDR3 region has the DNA TGTGCCAGCTCACCGGCAGGGCCTGTAGAGACCCAGTACTTC.

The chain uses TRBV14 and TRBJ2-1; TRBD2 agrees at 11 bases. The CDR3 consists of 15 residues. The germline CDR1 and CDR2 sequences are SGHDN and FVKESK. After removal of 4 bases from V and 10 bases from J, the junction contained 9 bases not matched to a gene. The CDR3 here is CASSPITSGSVEQFF. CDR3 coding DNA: TGTGCCAGCAGCCCAATCACTAGCGGGAGTGTCGAGCAGTTCTTC.

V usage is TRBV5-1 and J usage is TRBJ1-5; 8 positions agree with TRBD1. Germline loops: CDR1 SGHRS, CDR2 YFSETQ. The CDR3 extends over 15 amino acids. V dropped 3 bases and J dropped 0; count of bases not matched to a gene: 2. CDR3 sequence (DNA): TGCGCCAGCAGCTGGACAGGGCTTAGCAATCAGCCCCAGCATTTT. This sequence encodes CASSWTGLSNQPQHF.

CDR3 bases: TGTGCAAGTCGCTTAGCGTCAGTTCTGGGGCGGGAGGGCTCCTACGAGCAGTACTTC. Amino acid sequence: CASRLASVLGREGSYEQYF. The chain recombines TRBV12-2 with TRBJ2-7; TRBD2 reflects the table's D call only, with no check against the DNA. TRBV12-2 is marked as a pseudogene. The CDR3 totals 19 residues.

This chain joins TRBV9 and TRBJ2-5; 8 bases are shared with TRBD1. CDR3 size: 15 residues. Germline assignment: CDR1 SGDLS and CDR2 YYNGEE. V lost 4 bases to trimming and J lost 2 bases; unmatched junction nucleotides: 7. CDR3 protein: CASSPGQVGQETQYF. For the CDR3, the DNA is TGTGCCAGCAGCCCGGGACAGGTGGGTCAAGAGACCCAGTACTTC.

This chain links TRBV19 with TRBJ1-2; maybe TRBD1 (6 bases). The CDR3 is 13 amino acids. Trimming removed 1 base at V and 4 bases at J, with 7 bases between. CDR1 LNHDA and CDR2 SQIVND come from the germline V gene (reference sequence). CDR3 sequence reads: CASSIGTVYGYTF. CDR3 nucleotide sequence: TGTGCCAGTAGTATAGGGACAGTCTATGGCTACACCTTC.

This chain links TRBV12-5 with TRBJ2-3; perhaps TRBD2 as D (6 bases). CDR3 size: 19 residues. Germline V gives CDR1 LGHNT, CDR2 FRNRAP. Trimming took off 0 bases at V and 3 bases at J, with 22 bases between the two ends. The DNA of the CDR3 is TGTGCTAGTGGTTTGGTACCGGTTACACGACTAGTATTTACAGATACGCAGTATTTT. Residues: CASGLVPVTRLVFTDTQYF. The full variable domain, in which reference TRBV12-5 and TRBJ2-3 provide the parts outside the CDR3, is DARVTQTPRHKVTEMGQEVTMRCQPILGHNTVFWYRQTMMQGLELLAYFRNRAPLDDSGMPKDRFSAEMPDATLATLKIQPSEPRDSAVYFCASGLVPVTRLVFTDTQYFGPGTRLTVL.

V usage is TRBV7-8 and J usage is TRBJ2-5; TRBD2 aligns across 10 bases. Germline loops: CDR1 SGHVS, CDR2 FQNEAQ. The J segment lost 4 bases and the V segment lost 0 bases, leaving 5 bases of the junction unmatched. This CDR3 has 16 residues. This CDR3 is CASSLAQRGGRETQYF. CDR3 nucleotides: TGTGCCAGCAGCTTAGCTCAGCGGGGGGGCCGAGAGACCCAGTACTTC. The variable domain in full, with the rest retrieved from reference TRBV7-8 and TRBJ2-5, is GAGVSQSPRYKVAKRGQDVALRCDPISGHVSLFWYQQALGQGPEFLTYFQNEAQLDKSGLPSDRFFAERPEGSVSTLKIQRTQQEDSAVYLCASSLAQRGGRETQYFGPGTRLLVL.

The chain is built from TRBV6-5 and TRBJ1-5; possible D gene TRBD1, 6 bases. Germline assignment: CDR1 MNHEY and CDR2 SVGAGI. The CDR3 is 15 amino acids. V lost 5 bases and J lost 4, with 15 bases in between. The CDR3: CASSLKQGWNQPQHF. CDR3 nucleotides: TGTGCCAGCAGTCTAAAACAGGGATGGAATCAGCCCCAGCATTTT.

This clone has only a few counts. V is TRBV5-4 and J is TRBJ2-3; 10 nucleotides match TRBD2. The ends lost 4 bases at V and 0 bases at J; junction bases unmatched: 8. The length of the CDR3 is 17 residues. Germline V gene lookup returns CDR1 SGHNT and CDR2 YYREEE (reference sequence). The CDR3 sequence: CASSPRTSGTSTDTQYF. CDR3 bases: TGTGCCAGCAGCCCGAGGACTAGCGGAACTAGCACAGATACGCAGTATTTT.

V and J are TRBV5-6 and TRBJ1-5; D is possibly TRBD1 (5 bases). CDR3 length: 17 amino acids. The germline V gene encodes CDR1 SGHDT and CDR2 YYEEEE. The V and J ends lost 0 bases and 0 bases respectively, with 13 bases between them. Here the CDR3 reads CASSLGFGANSNQPQHF. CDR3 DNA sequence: TGTGCCAGCAGCTTGGGATTTGGGGCGAATAGCAATCAGCCCCAGCATTTT.

The CDR3 coding sequence is TGTGCCAGCAGCTTAGAGTGGGCTAGCGCGCAAGAGACCCAGTACTTC. This translates into CASSLEWASAQETQYF. This sequence joins TRBV5-4 and TRBJ2-5, with D tentatively TRBD2 (6 bases). This CDR3 comprises 16 residues. Trimming took 2 bases from V and 2 from J, leaving 16 bases between them. CDR1 SGHNT and CDR2 YYREEE come from the germline V gene (reference sequence).